In its sample, the clone carrying this T cell receptor beta chain was seen a few times. This sample stems from a study of T-cell memory formation after mild COVID-19. This CDR3 comprises 14 residues. Trimming cost V 3 bases and J 3 bases; bases outside gene matches: 2. Germline values: CDR1 DFQATT, CDR2 SNEGSKA (reference sequence). TCRdb fed the 5' RACE reads into MiXCR, producing one record per CDR3 protein. The table includes 350,000 to 450,000 distinct CDR3 sequences, 13% to 15% detected once. The V call is TRBV20-1, the J call TRBJ2-1; TRBD1 agrees at 10 bases. The origin of this receptor is a man younger than 35 who had mild COVID-19 (a few samples of this study predate the infection). Cell type and time point are not known. Sequences were obtained from PBMCs or a T cell subset sorted from them (not recorded which). For the CDR3, the DNA is TGCAGTGCTAGGACAGGGGGCGGCTACAATGAGCAGTTCTTC. It is translated as CSARTGGGYNEQFF.